This T cell receptor (beta chain) stems from a study of blood T cell repertoires in COVID-19. Study as a whole: T cells, B-cell-depleted T cells, or PBMCs provided the cDNA or gDNA that served as material.

Assay used: immunoSEQ multiplex PCR; TCRdb lists only in-frame clones, some missing. The sample has about 290,000 clones, roughly nine tenths seen once. The V gene's germline CDR1 is MNHEY and CDR2 SMNVEV (reference sequence). V lost 5 bases and J lost 0; bases outside the gene matches: 4. This CDR3 is 15 amino acids long. Sequenced sample: peripheral blood. The receptor was isolated from a woman in her forties who had recovered from COVID-19. V and J are TRBV27 and TRBJ1-1, with 9 bases fitting TRBD1. Here the CDR3 DNA reads TGTGCCAGCAGTCTGGACAGGGGAGTGAACACTGAAGCTTTCTTT. Protein product: CASSLDRGVNTEAFF.